These 5 T cell receptor beta chains came from one sample sequenced in a study of long-term antiretroviral therapy in people with HIV. This was the immunoSEQ v3.0 assay at survey level. Profiled with immunoSEQ multiplex PCR; TCRdb holds only in-frame clones, not every one. The sample has about 8,800 clones, around 75% seen once. The source was unsorted PBMCs, collected 1.8 years before starting antiretroviral therapy. These receptors were obtained from a man aged 35 to 55 with HIV.

This clone has a single count. This chain joins TRBV7-3 and TRBJ2-3; 14 positions agree with TRBD2. Germline values: CDR1 SGHTA, CDR2 FQGTGA. The CDR3 runs to 18 residues. V was clipped by 5 bases and J by 1 base; unmatched bases: 8. CDR3 DNA: TGTGCCAGCAGCCCTACGGGACTAGCGGGGGTTCGCACAGATACGCAGTATTTT. Amino acid sequence: CASSPTGLAGVRTDTQYF.

The chain recombines TRBV4-1 with TRBJ2-3, with D unresolved. Germline V gene lookup returns CDR1 MGHRA and CDR2 YSYEKL. Between the trimmed V and J ends, which lost 1 base and 2 bases, there was a span of 7 bases. The CDR3 has 14 residues. The CDR3 protein is CASSQGLATDTQYF. The DNA for the CDR3 is TGCGCCAGCAGCCAAGGGTTAGCCACAGATACGCAGTATTTT.

The genes are TRBV18 and TRBJ1-1; D might be TRBD1 (5 bases). V gave up 3 bases and J gave up 6 bases, with 17 bases separating them. The CDR3 extends over 15 amino acids. Per the germline V gene, CDR1 is KGHSH and CDR2 is LQKENI. The CDR3 protein is CASSPLGERIAEAFF. CDR3 bases: TGTGCCAGCTCACCTTTGGGGGAGAGAATAGCTGAAGCTTTCTTT. Together with reference TRBV18 and TRBJ1-1, the CDR3 gives the full variable domain: NAGVMQNPRHLVRRRGQEARLRCSPMKGHSHVYWYRQLPEEGLKFMVYLQKENIIDESGMPKERFSAEFPKEGPSILRIQQVVRGDSAAYFCASSPLGERIAEAFFGQGTRLTVV.

The chain has TRBV5-6 and TRBJ1-3, with D perhaps matching TRBD1 (6 bases). V was shortened by 4 bases and J by 4 bases, with 12 bases between the two germline ends. Looked up from germline, CDR1 is SGHDT and CDR2 is YYEEEE. CDR3 length equals 14 residues. DNA of the CDR3: TGTGCCAGCAGCCATGCCCAGGGGGGAAACACCATATATTTT. Encoded protein: CASSHAQGGNTIYF.

The table lists this clone with a few counts. The chain employs TRBV27 and TRBJ2-7; no firm D call. This CDR3 region has 14 residues. The germline V gene has CDR1 MNHEY and CDR2 SMNVEV (reference sequence). Trimming left V 2 bases short and J 2 bases short, with 10 bases between. CDR3 in DNA: TGTGCCAGCAGTTTAGGTGGGGTGGCCTACGAGCAGTACTTC. Amino acids: CASSLGGVAYEQYF.